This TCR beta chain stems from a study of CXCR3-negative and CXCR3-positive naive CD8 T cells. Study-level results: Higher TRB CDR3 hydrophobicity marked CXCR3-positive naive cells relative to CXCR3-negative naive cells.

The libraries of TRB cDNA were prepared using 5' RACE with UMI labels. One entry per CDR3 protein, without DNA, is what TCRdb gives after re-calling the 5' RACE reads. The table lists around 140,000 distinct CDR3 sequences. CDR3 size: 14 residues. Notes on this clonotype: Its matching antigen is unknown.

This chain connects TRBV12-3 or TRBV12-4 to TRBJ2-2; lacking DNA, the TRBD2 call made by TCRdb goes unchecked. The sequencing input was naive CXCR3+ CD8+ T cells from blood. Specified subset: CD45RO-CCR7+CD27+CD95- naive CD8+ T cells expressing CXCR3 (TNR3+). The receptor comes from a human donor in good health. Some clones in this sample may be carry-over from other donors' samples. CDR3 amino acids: CASIAEVNTGELFF.